This T cell receptor (beta chain) was captured in a study of early T cells in non-severe SARS-CoV-2 infection. For the study at large: Sequenced bulk RNA came from whole blood that was unsorted, and chains were unpaired. Study findings and constraints: Private and CD4 specificities were missed by VDJdb matching, which favored anti-spike CD8 responses.

This clonotype appeared a few times. What it recognizes is unknown. Individual cDNA molecules were tagged with unique molecular identifiers, the study reported. TCRdb re-derived calls from the 5' RACE reads in MiXCR, one entry per CDR3 protein. The table records about 45,000 distinct CDR3 sequences, around 10% of them present only once. Trimming left V 7 bases short and J 3 bases short, with 7 bases between. The CDR3 is 11 residues long. The germline CDR1 and CDR2 sequences are MNHEY and SVGEGT. The chain links TRBV6-2 or TRBV6-3 to TRBJ2-7, with D uncertain. The material sequenced was whole blood. This sequence was found in an adult who was a healthcare worker with PCR-confirmed SARS-CoV-2 infection or an uninfected control (not recorded which). DNA of the CDR3: TGTGCCAGCACTGACCTCTACGAGCAGTACTTC. As protein: CASTDLYEQYF.